The source of this T cell receptor (beta chain) is a study of blood T cell repertoires in COVID-19. In the study overall: The cDNA or gDNA used as material had been derived from T cells, B-cell-depleted T cells, or PBMCs.

The V end lost 6 bases, the J end lost 3 bases, and 5 bases lay between the germline ends. Per germline, CDR1 ENHRY and CDR2 SYGVKD. The CDR3 sequence is 12 residues long. In the original processing: It was from reference gene primer amplification that nucleated cell counts were estimated. TCRdb's copy holds only in-frame clones and misses some; the assay was immunoSEQ multiplex PCR. V and J calls and clone size are as listed in that table; D and trimming were resolved from the DNA. Altogether roughly 500,000 clones are present, approximately 89% being singletons, with the ten largest covering roughly 1%. There are a few counts of this clone.

The sequenced material came from peripheral blood. The TCR comes from a man aged 18 to 35 with COVID-19, enrolled during active disease. This chain uses TRBV10-3 with TRBJ1-4; D perhaps matches TRBD1 (5 bases). The CDR3 nucleotides are TGTGCCATCAGGGGGCCTAATGAAAAACTGTTTTTT. It encodes CAIRGPNEKLFF.